This TCR beta chain was documented in a study of T cells after yellow fever vaccination (dated by TCRdb to between 2018 and 2021). For the wider study: The SMART-Seq v4 Ultra Low Input RNA kit was used to prepare libraries from fractions with low cell numbers. Blood was drawn at multiple timepoints before and after primary and secondary immunization, with bulk PBMC replicates and cell subsets isolated. To track T-cell clones before and after primary and booster YFV17D yellow fever vaccination, bulk TCR alpha and beta repertoires were sequenced longitudinally. Two healthy male donors, one aged 18 to 29 and one aged 30 to 40 years, made up the cohort. The investigation overall reported the following: After the booster, most clones that had expanded after primary vaccination were detected again (around 97% of CD4 and around nine tenths of CD8), suggesting broad maintenance of memory. Compared with the primary T-cell response, the secondary T-cell response was weaker but faster, peaking on day 5 rather than day 15. A small fraction of clonotypes showed up in both the CD4 and CD8 compartments, probably as a result of convergent recombination. Only two donors were included in the study, so the extent to which the findings can be generalized is limited. Computational filtering was needed because FACS-sorted repertoires could contain abundant contaminating clonotypes from the bulk population.

This clonotype was observed a handful of times. Its antigen is still unknown. A read error may account for a junction end that differs from germline. TCR cDNA was synthesized by 5'RACE template switching, which introduced a universal primer site and unique molecular identifiers. Priming for cDNA synthesis came from both the TCR alpha and TCR beta constant segments. Library amplification involved two PCR steps, and the second step added sample barcodes and sequencing adapters. Sequencing of libraries was performed on Illumina HiSeq 2500 (2x100 bp) or NovaSeq (2x150 bp). In the paper's pipeline: MIGEC was used to demultiplex reads and collapse the reads into UMI consensus sequences, and MiXCR was used for V(D)J alignment. Using edgeR on replicate PBMC samples, clonotypes were called vaccine-responding if FDR was below 0.01 and the log2 fold change was above 5 up to day 15. Each bulk clonotype received a CD4 or CD8 identity based on whether the sequenced CD4 or CD8 repertoire contained that clonotype at higher abundance. TCRdb reanalyzed the raw reads on its own, using fastp at Q25 for trimming and MiXCR for clone calling, and kept in-frame beta chains. Rows with one shared CDR3 protein collapse into an entry with the most common genes and DNA. The V and J calls here are based on TCRdb, not the publication. Across this sample there are some 500,000 distinct CDR3 sequences, with about 13% seen only once. The ten most abundant clones make up around 15% of the sample.

The CDR3, from cysteine to phenylalanine, totals 10 residues. CDR3 DNA is the only sequence kept; it has 30 bases, read in frame from the first base. Looking up the germline V gene (reference sequence) yields CDR1 GTSNPN and CDR2 SVGIG. This sample's treatment or condition label indicates: live attenuated yellow fever vaccine strain. At every blood-draw timepoint, two biological replicates of bulk PBMCs were collected. PBMCs were isolated from peripheral blood using a standard Ficoll-Paque protocol. TriZol was used to extract RNA from bulk PBMCs, from CD4 and CD8 fractions, and from dextramer-positive and dextramer-negative fractions.

The chain is encoded by TRBV30 joined to TRBJ1-2; too little of a D gene remains to name it. This clonotype was sampled from a man aged 25 to 45 who received the YFV17D yellow fever vaccine. The sequencing here drew on PBMCs, taken on the day of the yellow fever booster vaccination. The DNA sequence is as follows: TGTGCCTGGAGTCGAGGCTCGTCCGCCTTC. Its translation reads: CAWSRGSSAF.